A selection of T cell receptor beta chains follows, all from one sample in a study of radiotherapy plus CTLA-4 blockade in lung cancer. This table comes from immunoSEQ multiplex PCR, and its TCRdb copy is limited to in-frame clones, with some not included. The profile covers about 82,000 clones, with about two thirds appearing a single time and 11% to 15% taken by the ten largest. The sequencing here drew on peripheral blood, taken from a patient treated with radiotherapy plus ipilimumab. These receptors originate from a human donor with non-small cell lung cancer that progressed on radiotherapy plus ipilimumab. The CDR3 runs from the conserved cysteine through the conserved F or W. Each record gives: J gene, V gene, CDR3 protein.

>TRBJ2-5|TRBV4-2
CASSPGDSGAQETQYF
>TRBJ2-1|TRBV7-9
CASKATASYNEQFF
>TRBJ2-7|TRBV7-3
CASSLAGGTYEQYF
>TRBJ1-5|TRBV7-2
CASSPNLAGLSNQPQHF
>TRBJ1-3|TRBV5-1
CASSLQGMISGNTIYF
>TRBJ1-1|TRBV2
CASSGTSMNTEAFF
>TRBJ2-7|TRBV27
CASSGPETAYEQYF
>TRBJ1-5|TRBV28
CASYGQGAGQPQHF
>TRBJ1-2|TRBV6-5
CASSFPHGGGGYGYTF
>TRBJ2-5|TRBV6-6
CASKPRGNLQETQYF
>TRBJ2-2|TRBV5-6
CASSPASRGTGELFF
>TRBJ2-3|TRBV28
CASSSSSGFTDTQYF
>TRBJ2-1|TRBV10-3
CAISEGQGAAEQFF
>TRBJ1-4|TRBV5-1
CASRTTGVANEKLFF
>TRBJ1-4|TRBV7-2
CASSLTPDRTEKLFF
>TRBJ2-4|TRBV5-4
CASSSTRDLNIQYF
>TRBJ2-2|TRBV6-6
CASSLVDGELFF
>TRBJ2-1|TRBV19
CASSTRGASGRGNEQFF
>TRBJ1-2|TRBV18
CASSPTEDLNYGYTF
>TRBJ2-6|TRBV7-7
CASSLGAGGANVLTF
>TRBJ2-7|TRBV27
CASSTGSYEQYF
>TRBJ1-3|TRBV5-4
CASSSETRGNTIYF
>TRBJ1-4|TRBV6-5
CASSYRQGGEKLFF
>TRBJ2-1|TRBV5-1
CASSPSGMSSYNEQFF
>TRBJ1-1|TRBV5-1
CASSWNGGGGTEAFF
>TRBJ2-1|TRBV7-6
CASSPRGGLANNEQFF
>TRBJ2-7|TRBV11-1
CASSLQGAYEQYF